This T cell receptor (beta chain) was sequenced in a study of graft-versus-host responses after intestinal transplantation. Study context: Every one of the recipients received anti-thymocyte globulin induction and afterwards took tacrolimus and steroids for roughly three years.

With respect to this clone: The antigen remains unidentified.

Repertoires were generated with immunoSEQ multiplex PCR, while TCRdb's copy carries only in-frame clones and drops some. The sample holds more than 95,000 clones, about nine tenths seen once. Broader study findings: Early post-transplant HvG declines tracked with peak circulating GvH clone levels. The recipient marrow held GvH clones, and some of them showed up first in ileum or blood.

Trimming took 2 bases from V and 4 from J; bases not matched to a gene: 10. The CDR3 is made up of 17 amino acids. Germline V gene sequence: CDR1 LNHNV, CDR2 YYDKDF (reference sequence). This chain uses TRBV15 with TRBJ2-3; TRBD2 aligns across 9 bases. The receptor comes from a human donor who received an intestinal transplant. Sequences were derived from unstimulated CD4+ T cells sorted from spleen or lymph node cells, sampled before intestinal transplant. CDR3 protein: CATSRLYSGSNPDTQYF. CDR3 nucleotides: TGTGCCACCAGCAGACTTTATAGCGGGAGTAACCCAGATACGCAGTATTTT. The entire variable domain, with the rest obtained from reference TRBV15 and TRBJ2-3, is as follows: DAMVIQNPRYQVTQFGKPVTLSCSQTLNHNVMYWYQQKSSQAPKLLFHYYDKDFNNEADTPDNFQSRRPNTSFCFLDIRSPGLGDTAMYLCATSRLYSGSNPDTQYFGPGTRLTVL.